The 11 T cell receptor beta chains below all came from one sample that was sequenced in a study of blood T cell repertoires in COVID-19. Measured with immunoSEQ multiplex PCR; TCRdb has only the in-frame clones, and not every one. The table includes over 200,000 clones, approximately 90% detected once. Sequencing was performed on PBMCs or T cells enriched from blood (not recorded which). The receptors stem from a man younger than 40 who had recovered from COVID-19.

The J gene is TRBJ2-7, the V gene TRBV6-5; 8 bases match TRBD1. V dropped 4 bases and J dropped 2; count of bases not matched to a gene: 7. This CDR3 contains 15 residues. Germline CDR1 reads MNHEY; CDR2 reads SVGAGI. CDR3 in DNA: TGTGCCAGCAGTTCCGGGACAGGTAACGCCTACGAGCAGTACTTC. Residues: CASSSGTGNAYEQYF.

V and J are TRBV5-4 and TRBJ1-1; D gene uncertain. This CDR3 comprises 13 residues. V was cut by 4 bases and J by 5 bases, with 12 bases left in between. CDR1 is SGHNT and CDR2 is YYREEE in the germline V gene (reference sequence). CDR3: CASSPPSQTEAFF. The CDR3 region has the DNA TGTGCCAGCAGCCCTCCGTCGCAGACTGAAGCTTTCTTT.

The chain employs TRBV7-2 and TRBJ2-5, with D possibly being TRBD1 (5 bases). The germline V gene has CDR1 SGHTA and CDR2 FQGNSA. Trimming cost V 3 bases and J 1 base, with 9 bases left between them. This CDR3 spans 14 amino acids. The CDR3 here is CASSFFQGQETQYF. CDR3 nucleotides: TGTGCCAGCAGCTTTTTTCAGGGCCAAGAGACCCAGTACTTC.

The chain couples TRBV2 to TRBJ1-5, with D unresolved. The V end was cut by 6 bases, the J end by 1 base, with 10 bases between. This CDR3 spans 14 amino acids. The V gene's germline CDR1 is SNHLY and CDR2 FYNNEI. Written as DNA, the CDR3 is TGTGCCAGCAGGGAGTCACTAAGCAATCAGCCCCAGCATTTT. Protein product: CASRESLSNQPQHF.

The J gene is TRBJ2-3, the V gene TRBV3-1 (or the pseudogene TRBV3-2), with no clear D. The germline CDR1 and CDR2 sequences are LGHDT and YNNKEL (reference sequence). V was cut by 4 bases and J by 1 base, with 6 bases left in between. There are 13 residues in the CDR3. The CDR3 is CASSPLRTDTQYF. CDR3 DNA sequence: TGTGCCAGCAGCCCCCTCCGCACAGATACGCAGTATTTT.

The rearrangement links TRBV7-9 to TRBJ2-1; D gene unclear. The CDR3 covers 13 residues. The V end lost 1 base, the J end lost 5 bases, and 6 bases lay between the germline ends. Germline assignment: CDR1 SEHNR and CDR2 FQNEAQ (reference sequence). CDR3 in amino acids: CASSLVADNEQFF. The CDR3 nucleotides are TGTGCCAGCAGCTTAGTGGCGGACAATGAGCAGTTCTTC.

The rearrangement links TRBV25-1 to TRBJ2-7, with 7 bases that match TRBD1. This CDR3 region has 15 residues. J was trimmed by 5 bases and V by 3 bases; bases with no gene match: 10. From germline, CDR1 is MGHDK and CDR2 SYGVNS. The CDR3 protein is CASSDQTGPIHEQYF. CDR3 nucleotide sequence: TGTGCCAGCAGTGACCAGACAGGGCCCATCCACGAGCAGTACTTC.

The chain employs TRBV18 and TRBJ1-2, with D uncertain. The CDR3 loop spans 12 amino acids. Trimming took off 6 bases at V and 6 bases at J, with 11 bases between the two ends. In germline, CDR1 is KGHSH, CDR2 LQKENI. CDR3 in DNA: TGTGCCAGCTCTCCGGGTTTAGATGGCTACACCTTC. It translates to CASSPGLDGYTF.

The rearrangement links TRBV12-3 or TRBV12-4 to TRBJ2-7, with a weak D call TRBD1 (5 bases). The length of the CDR3 is 12 residues. V lost 2 bases and J 10 bases, leaving 12 bases between the germline ends. CDR3 bases: TGTGCCAGCAGTTTAAAACAGGCCCTCCAGTACTTC. This translates into CASSLKQALQYF.

The chain joins TRBV10-2 to TRBJ2-6; perhaps TRBD2 as D (6 bases). Trimming removed 7 bases from V and 0 bases from J, with 19 bases in between. The length of the CDR3 is 18 residues. The V gene's germline CDR1 is WSHSY and CDR2 SAAADI. In nucleotides, the CDR3 is TGCGCCAGCACGGGCTGGGGGGATCAATTCTCTGGGGCCAACGTCCTGACTTTC. Translating gives CASTGWGDQFSGANVLTF.

The V gene is TRBV2, the J gene TRBJ2-1; 14 bases are a match to TRBD2. The V and J ends lost 2 bases and 8 bases, in that order; junction bases with no gene match: 8. CDR1 and CDR2 (germline): SNHLY, FYNNEI. There are 17 residues in the CDR3. The chain's CDR3 is CASSERTSGRNYDEQFF. In nucleotides, the CDR3 is TGTGCCAGCAGTGAAAGGACTAGCGGGAGGAATTACGATGAGCAGTTCTTC.